The 20 T cell receptor beta chains reported below all come from one sample, sequenced in a study of shared clonotypes between healthy human individuals. Sequenced by immunoSEQ multiplex PCR; TCRdb stores in-frame clones only, minus some. The repertoire consists of about 2 million clones, with about 95% occurring once and the leading ten covering 0.9% to 1.3%. Terminally differentiated effector memory CD45RA+ cells were excluded by CCR7 positive selection of CD45RO-negative cells. Sequences were obtained from naive CD8+ T cells sorted from blood. These receptors were taken from a man aged 18 to 30 in good health.

The chain combines TRBV10-1 with TRBJ1-2, with unresolved D. V dropped 11 bases and J dropped 8 bases, with 15 bases sitting between them. CDR3 length: 11 residues. The germline V gene encodes CDR1 WNHNN and CDR2 SYGVQD (reference sequence). CDR3 bases: TGCGCCTCGCCGGGGAATTACGGCTACACCTTC. Its protein is CASPGNYGYTF.

The chain employs TRBV11-2 and TRBJ2-7; tentatively, D is TRBD1 or TRBD2 (5 bases each). The CDR3 is 17 residues long. Germline V gives CDR1 SGHAT, CDR2 FQNNGV. Trimming took 1 base from V and 4 from J, leaving 20 bases between them. The CDR3 loop reads CASSLGPGDGFQYEQYF. Written as DNA, the CDR3 is TGTGCCAGCAGCTTAGGCCCCGGGGACGGCTTCCAGTACGAGCAGTACTTC.

V gene TRBV29-1 combines with J gene TRBJ1-1; D is perhaps TRBD1 (6 bases). The CDR3 consists of 11 residues. V lost 7 bases, J lost 3 bases, and 9 bases lay in between. Looked up from germline, CDR1 is SQVTM and CDR2 is ANQGSEA. Written as DNA, the CDR3 is TGCAGCGAACGGACAGACACTGAAGCTTTCTTT. Protein product: CSERTDTEAFF.

The chain combines TRBV6-1 with TRBJ1-2; D is unresolved. V lost 2 bases and J lost 5, with 15 bases in between. The CDR3 runs 15 residues. In germline, CDR1 is MNHNS, CDR2 SASEGT. The CDR3 sequence: CASSETRGSYYGYTF. For the CDR3, the DNA is TGTGCCAGCAGTGAAACCCGTGGGAGTTATTATGGCTACACCTTC.

The chain uses TRBV13 and TRBJ2-2, with 11 nucleotides matching TRBD2. CDR3 size: 17 residues. The ends lost 4 bases at V and 3 bases at J; junction bases unmatched: 7. Germline V gene data show CDR1 as PRHDT and CDR2 as FYEKMQ (reference sequence). The CDR3 DNA reads TGTGCCAGCAGCTCATACGGGACTAGCGGATACACCGGGGAGCTGTTTTTT. This sequence encodes CASSSYGTSGYTGELFF.

The chain has TRBV27 and TRBJ2-7, with D uncertain. Germline V CDR1 and CDR2: MNHEY, SMNVEV (reference sequence). The CDR3 contains 15 residues. The germline V and J ends were trimmed by 4 bases and 3 bases, with 16 bases remaining between them. CDR3 nucleotide sequence: TGTGCCAGCAGTTCGGGCCATAGCTACTACTACGAGCAGTACTTC. Protein sequence: CASSSGHSYYYEQYF.

With regard to this clone: The sample holds other DNA sequences that translate to the same CDR3. The DNA of the CDR3 is TGTGCCAGCAGTCCTGGGGGTGGCTCCTACAATGAGCAGTTCTTC. The encoded protein is CASSPGGGSYNEQFF. This sequence joins TRBV6-5 and TRBJ2-1; possibly TRBD1 or TRBD2 for D (5 bases each). Germline V gives CDR1 MNHEY, CDR2 SVGAGI. V was shortened by 5 bases and J by 0 bases, with 11 bases between the two germline ends. The CDR3 covers 15 residues.

This chain connects TRBV4-2 to TRBJ1-1, with D uncertain. Germline-derived CDR1 and CDR2 are LGHNA and YNFKEQ. This CDR3 is built from 15 residues. The ends were cut back, 0 bases at V and 1 base at J, with 9 bases in the middle. This CDR3 is CASSQDTEGNTEAFF. For the CDR3, the DNA is TGTGCCAGCAGCCAAGATACGGAGGGGAACACTGAAGCTTTCTTT.

This clone was detected once. The chain joins TRBV6-5 to TRBJ2-2, with TRBD1 matching 10 bases. CDR1 is MNHEY, CDR2 SVGAGI, per germline. Trimming took 8 bases from V and 5 from J; bases not matched to a gene: 8. The CDR3 length is 15 residues. The CDR3 protein is CASFTPGQGTGELFF. The CDR3 bases are TGTGCCAGCTTTACTCCGGGACAGGGGACCGGGGAGCTGTTTTTT.

The CDR3 sequence is CASSFLDGSYGYTF. CDR3 coding DNA: TGTGCCAGTAGTTTCCTGGACGGGAGCTATGGCTACACCTTC. The chain carries TRBV19 and TRBJ1-2, with unresolved D. V was trimmed by 5 bases and J by 4 bases, leaving 14 bases between them. The V gene's germline CDR1 is LNHDA and CDR2 SQIVND (reference sequence). The CDR3 length is 14 residues.

As regards this clone: Within the sample, other DNA sequences also encode this same CDR3. The CDR3 spells CASSLSGGTGAYEQYF. The CDR3 nucleotides read TGTGCCAGCAGTTTATCGGGGGGGACAGGGGCCTACGAGCAGTACTTC. The J gene is TRBJ2-7, the V gene TRBV27; 10 positions match TRBD1. This CDR3 contains 16 residues. With V trimmed by 0 bases and J by 2 bases, 4 bases remained unmatched. Germline assignment: CDR1 MNHEY and CDR2 SMNVEV (reference sequence).

The rearrangement joins TRBV6-5 to TRBJ1-3; the D gene is possibly TRBD1 (6 bases). The ends were cut back, 10 bases at V and 4 bases at J, with 14 bases in the middle. This CDR3 has 13 residues. From germline, CDR1 is MNHEY and CDR2 SVGAGI. The CDR3 here is CATGAGAGNTIYF. In nucleotides, the CDR3 is TGTGCCACAGGGGCTGGGGCCGGAAACACCATATATTTT.

The chain links TRBV4-1 to TRBJ1-2; the D is unclear. Trimming took 0 bases from V and 7 from J, leaving 15 bases between them. The CDR3 length is 15 residues. Looked up from germline, CDR1 is MGHRA and CDR2 is YSYEKL. The CDR3 DNA reads TGCGCCAGCAGCCAAGAAAAAGACGGCTGGGGTGGCTACACCTTC. It yields the protein CASSQEKDGWGGYTF.

The V gene is TRBV4-1, the J gene TRBJ2-3, with D possibly being TRBD1 (6 bases). Germline loops: CDR1 MGHRA, CDR2 YSYEKL. The V end lost 3 bases, the J end lost 3 bases, and 22 bases lay between the germline ends. The CDR3 runs to 18 residues. The CDR3 spells CASSQDIGQYSYTDTQYF. The DNA for the CDR3 is TGCGCCAGCAGCCAGGACATCGGACAGTACAGCTATACAGATACGCAGTATTTT.

The CDR3, as DNA: TGTGCCAGCAGCTTAGATCACCCAGGGCTCAGGACTGAAGCTTTCTTT. Its protein is CASSLDHPGLRTEAFF. The chain joins TRBV11-2 to TRBJ1-1; TRBD1 is a possible D gene (5 bases). Germline lookup yields CDR1 SGHAT and CDR2 FQNNGV. The V end was cut by 0 bases, the J end by 5 bases, with 16 bases between. The CDR3 is 16 amino acids. Based on the CDR3 plus reference TRBV11-2 and TRBJ1-1, the full variable domain is EAGVAQSPRYKIIEKRQSVAFWCNPISGHATLYWYQQILGQGPKLLIQFQNNGVVDDSQLPKDRFSAERLKGVDSTLKIQPAKLEDSAVYLCASSLDHPGLRTEAFFGQGTRLTVV.

The V gene is TRBV2, the J gene TRBJ2-7; maybe TRBD1 (5 bases). CDR1 and CDR2 from the germline V gene are SNHLY and FYNNEI. V shed 4 bases and J shed 11 bases, with 15 bases lying between them. This CDR3 is built from 12 residues. The CDR3 reads CASSGQGHKEYF. In DNA, the CDR3 is TGTGCCAGCAGTGGGCAGGGTCATAAAGAGTACTTC.

The chain joins TRBV5-1 to TRBJ2-5, with D tentatively TRBD1 (6 bases). The CDR3 runs 18 residues. Germline assignment: CDR1 SGHRS and CDR2 YFSETQ. V lost 1 base and J 4 bases, leaving 23 bases between the germline ends. CDR3: CASSLWQGPSGLSETQYF. DNA of the CDR3: TGCGCCAGCAGCTTGTGGCAGGGGCCATCTGGTTTGTCAGAGACCCAGTACTTC. The variable domain in full, with the rest retrieved from reference TRBV5-1 and TRBJ2-5, is KAGVTQTPRYLIKTRGQQVTLSCSPISGHRSVSWYQQTPGQGLQFLFEYFSETQRNKGNFPGRFSGRQFSNSRSEMNVSTLELGDSALYLCASSLWQGPSGLSETQYFGPGTRLLVL.

Turning to this clone: Within the sample, other DNA sequences also encode this same CDR3. The rearrangement joins TRBV25-1 to TRBJ2-1; no definite D call. Germline CDR1 reads MGHDK; CDR2 reads SYGVNS. This CDR3 comprises 11 residues. The V gene lost 4 bases and the J gene lost 4 bases, with 2 bases spanning the gap. The CDR3 here is CASSGYNEQFF. DNA for the CDR3: TGTGCCAGCAGTGGGTACAATGAGCAGTTCTTC.

The chain uses TRBV10-3 and TRBJ2-6, with D perhaps matching TRBD1 (5 bases). CDR1 and CDR2 (germline): ENHRY, SYGVKD. V lost 3 bases to trimming and J lost 5 bases, with 17 bases between them. The CDR3 is made up of 17 amino acids. Here the CDR3 DNA reads TGTGCCATCAGTGATCGGCAGGGTCTATCTTGGGCCAACGTCCTGACTTTC. Encoded protein: CAISDRQGLSWANVLTF.

The rearrangement links TRBV4-3 to TRBJ2-7; 10 positions match TRBD2. Germline CDR1 and CDR2: LGHNA and YSLEER. This CDR3 region has 19 residues. The V segment lost 1 base and the J segment 0 bases; nucleotides outside the gene matches: 12. CDR3 residues: CASSQGPPTSGASSYEQYF. Written as DNA, the CDR3 is TGCGCCAGCAGCCAAGGCCCCCCTACTAGCGGGGCGAGCTCCTACGAGCAGTACTTC.